The sample holds a few counts of the clone carrying this TCR beta chain. Profiling relied on immunoSEQ multiplex PCR, and the TCRdb table lists in-frame clones only, not all of them. The sample contains tens of thousands of clones, 90% of which appear only once. The sample belongs to a study of blood T cell repertoires in COVID-19. Across the whole study: Spain, Italy and the United States supplied samples that represented acute and convalescent COVID-19. T cells, B-cell-depleted T cells, or PBMCs provided the cDNA or gDNA that served as material.

Per the germline V gene, CDR1 is WNHNN and CDR2 is SYGVQD (reference sequence). The CDR3 is 16 amino acids. The V and J ends lost 8 bases and 4 bases, in that order; junction bases with no gene match: 12. The sample was peripheral blood. The rearrangement links TRBV10-1 to TRBJ1-3; 9 bases align to TRBD1. This clonotype was sampled from a man aged 45 to 65 with active COVID-19. In nucleotides, the CDR3 is TGCGCCAGCCAAGAAAGATACAGGGGGCGAGGAAACACCATATATTTT. This translates into CASQERYRGRGNTIYF.